The 23 T cell receptor beta chains presented below share a single source sample, sequenced in a study of CXCR3-negative and CXCR3-positive naive CD8 T cells. UMI-labeled 5' RACE TRB cDNA libraries were prepared from the cells. After re-calling the 5' RACE reads, TCRdb lists one entry per CDR3 protein, DNA absent. The repertoire table contains roughly 71,000 distinct CDR3 sequences. Sequenced input: naive CXCR3- CD8+ T cells from blood. Subset denoted: CD45RO-CCR7+CD27+CD95- naive CD8+ T cells lacking CXCR3 (TNR3-). The receptors come from a human donor in good health. Some clones in this sample may be carry-over from other donors' samples.

V usage is TRBV5-1 and J usage is TRBJ2-1; the D call from TCRdb, TRBD2, cannot be confirmed without DNA. Germline V lookup: CDR1 SGHRS, CDR2 YFSETQ. This CDR3 contains 13 residues. The CDR3 here is CASTEGSYNEQFF.

This chain connects TRBV18 to TRBJ2-1. This CDR3 has 15 residues. The V gene's germline CDR1 is KGHSH and CDR2 LQKENI. This CDR3 reads CASSLSRNSYNEQFF.

The chain uses TRBV6-5 and TRBJ1-1; TCRdb proposes TRBD1, but this gene call is untestable without DNA. Looked up from germline, CDR1 is MNHEY and CDR2 is SVGAGI. This CDR3 has 15 amino acids. CDR3 in amino acids: CASSLQGDLGTEAFF.

CDR3 protein: CASSLGLAYNEQFF. This chain joins TRBV12-3 or TRBV12-4 and TRBJ2-1. The CDR3 runs 14 residues.

CDR3 protein: CSVELAGYVEQFF. The chain uses TRBV29-1 and TRBJ2-1; TCRdb designates TRBD2, a call that cannot be tested without DNA. The CDR3 has 13 residues. Germline assignment: CDR1 SQVTM and CDR2 ANQGSEA.

This chain joins TRBV14 and TRBJ2-3; TCRdb returns TRBD1, unconfirmable since there is no DNA. Germline V gene lookup returns CDR1 SGHDN and CDR2 FVKESK. The CDR3 runs to 14 residues. The CDR3 reads CASSQYQGADTQYF.

The chain links TRBV7-6 to TRBJ2-7; without DNA, the TCRdb call of TRBD1 cannot be checked. Germline CDR1 SGHVS, CDR2 FNYEAQ. CDR3 length equals 13 residues. The chain's CDR3 is CASSRDRGYEQYF.

The chain joins TRBV28 to TRBJ2-2; lacking DNA, the TRBD1 call made by TCRdb goes unchecked. Germline CDR1 and CDR2: MDHEN and SYDVKM. This CDR3 spans 16 amino acids. The CDR3 sequence: CASSPWDRGATGELFF. Using reference TRBV28 and TRBJ2-2 for the parts outside the CDR3, the full variable domain is DVKVTQSSRYLVKRTGEKVFLECVQDMDHENMFWYRQDPGLGLRLIYFSYDVKMKEKGDIPEGYSVSREKKERFSLILESASTNQTSMYLCASSPWDRGATGELFFGEGSRLTVL.

V and J are TRBV29-1 and TRBJ1-1. In germline, CDR1 is SQVTM, CDR2 ANQGSEA. The CDR3 has 12 amino acids. CDR3: CSVEARGTEAFF.

The chain uses TRBV19 and TRBJ2-7. The CDR3 runs 16 residues. Germline CDR1 and CDR2: LNHDA and SQIVND (reference sequence). The CDR3 loop reads CASSKTVSLTIYEQYF.

The gene calls are TRBV28 and TRBJ2-5; the TRBD2 assignment by TCRdb is unverifiable without DNA. The CDR3 has 16 amino acids. Germline-derived CDR1 and CDR2 are MDHEN and SYDVKM. CDR3 loop: CASSPQIAGGRETQYF.

This chain joins TRBV7-9 and TRBJ1-5. The CDR3 totals 12 residues. The germline V gene encodes CDR1 SEHNR and CDR2 FQNEAQ (reference sequence). The CDR3 sequence: CASSYSNQPQHF.

The chain joins TRBV28 to TRBJ2-5. Germline CDR1 is MDHEN and CDR2 is SYDVKM. The CDR3 runs to 11 residues. CDR3 residues: CASSLSETQYF.

The rearrangement joins TRBV29-1 to TRBJ2-7; lacking DNA, the TRBD2 call made by TCRdb goes unchecked. Germline CDR1 SQVTM, CDR2 ANQGSEA. The length of the CDR3 is 16 residues. The CDR3 is CSVRAPGRGLEYEQYF.

The genes are TRBV23-1 and TRBJ2-3. TRBV23-1 is placed among ORFs of uncertain function. CDR3 size: 14 residues. CDR3 sequence: CASIQGTSTDTQYF.

The chain is built from TRBV29-1 and TRBJ1-1. Germline V gene sequence: CDR1 SQVTM, CDR2 ANQGSEA. This CDR3 contains 11 residues. The CDR3 protein is CSVETRQEAFF.

The rearrangement joins TRBV7-9 to TRBJ1-2; the D call from TCRdb, TRBD1, cannot be confirmed without DNA. Germline CDR1 and CDR2: SEHNR and FQNEAQ (reference sequence). The CDR3 runs to 15 residues. This chain's CDR3 is CASSFGLPGGNGYTF.

The gene calls are TRBV20-1 and TRBJ2-7. Germline V lookup: CDR1 DFQATT, CDR2 SNEGSKA (reference sequence). The CDR3 length is 12 residues. CDR3 residues: CSARDGLYEQYF.

The V gene is TRBV7-2, the J gene TRBJ1-5; TCRdb's D call of TRBD1 is untestable without DNA. This CDR3 is 14 amino acids long. CDR1 is SGHTA, CDR2 FQGNSA, per germline. CDR3 protein: CASSPSGGNQPQHF.

This chain connects TRBV6-6 to TRBJ2-3; lacking DNA, the TRBD1 call made by TCRdb goes unchecked. Germline CDR1 and CDR2: MNHNY and SVGAGI (reference sequence). The CDR3 consists of 14 residues. CDR3 in amino acids: CASSPGPRTNTQYF.

The chain joins TRBV7-3 to TRBJ2-3; there is no DNA to check the TCRdb D call of TRBD1. The CDR3 totals 15 residues. Germline V gives CDR1 SGHTA, CDR2 FQGTGA. CDR3 sequence: CASSLTAGAQDTQYF. The full variable domain, in which reference TRBV7-3 and TRBJ2-3 provide the parts outside the CDR3, is GAGVSQTPSNKVTEKGKYVELRCDPISGHTALYWYRQSLGQGPEFLIYFQGTGAADDSGLPNDRFFAVRPEGSVSTLKIQRTERGDSAVYLCASSLTAGAQDTQYFGPGTRLTVL.

V is TRBV6-6 and J is TRBJ1-2; the D call of TRBD1 rests on TCRdb alone, since no DNA is present to check it. The germline V gene has CDR1 MNHNY and CDR2 SVGAGI (reference sequence). This CDR3 region has 13 residues. Here the CDR3 reads CASSYTGGSGYTF.

This sequence joins TRBV5-4 and TRBJ2-7; TCRdb returns TRBD1, unconfirmable since there is no DNA. This CDR3 comprises 15 residues. Germline V gene lookup returns CDR1 SGHNT and CDR2 YYREEE (reference sequence). CDR3 amino acids: CASSPGQGTSYEQYF.